This TCR beta chain is drawn from a study of regulatory T cells in long-lasting Graves disease. Whole-study context: Newly diagnosed Graves' patients had under 3 months of antithyroid drugs. Study-level points and caveats: Favoring TRBV28, TRBJ1-2 and TRBJ2-5 was a feature seen in persistent disease. Less diverse TCR repertoires were seen in persistent Graves' patients than in newly diagnosed ones.

Trimming took off 6 bases at V and 4 bases at J, with 15 bases between the two ends. CDR3 length equals 15 residues. Arm-PCR of CDR3 regions with iRepertoire HTBI primers generated TCR beta libraries. TCRdb used MiXCR to reprocess the multiplex PCR reads, holding one entry per CDR3 protein. This sample has around 500,000 distinct CDR3 sequences, with 16% found just once. Time point defined: newly diagnosed GD, antithyroid drugs for less than 3 months. Making the TCR library involved RNA that had been extracted from PBMCs. Of note for this clonotype: The target antigen is unknown. A much larger clone differs by one base, so this may be a read error.

These data are also associated with another study on T cells in Graves' hyperthyroidism and ophthalmopathy. That source reports: Stable Graves' hyperthyroidism meant no ophthalmopathy progression within 18 months.

The receptor comes from a woman aged 35-65 years with Graves disease. The starting material was peripheral blood mononuclear cells (PBMCs), obtained at new diagnosis, from a patient treated with antithyroid drugs. The chain couples TRBV12-3 or TRBV12-4 to TRBJ2-2; D not certain. Here the CDR3 DNA reads TGTGCCAGCAGCACTCACTCCCCTGGCACCGGGGAGCTGTTTTTT. It yields the protein CASSTHSPGTGELFF.